The 32 T cell receptor beta chains in this list originate from one sample, sequenced in a study of graft-versus-host responses after intestinal transplantation. Repertoires were generated with immunoSEQ multiplex PCR, while TCRdb's copy carries only in-frame clones and drops some. This table has 85,000 to 110,000 clones, 80% to 95% appearing once. Antigens of these TCRs are unknown. Sequenced here: unstimulated CD8+ T cells sorted from spleen or lymph node cells, sampled before intestinal transplant. Receptors originate from a human donor who received an intestinal transplant.

This chain connects TRBV6-6 to TRBJ2-3, with D perhaps being TRBD1 or TRBD2 (5 bases each). The CDR3 spans 12 residues. Germline-derived CDR1 and CDR2 are MNHNY and SVGAGI (reference sequence). The V end lost 6 bases, the J end lost 3 bases, and 7 bases lay between the germline ends. CDR3 residues: CASSEGTDTQYF. Written as DNA, the CDR3 is TGTGCCAGCAGCGAGGGGACAGATACGCAGTATTTT.

The V gene is TRBV19, the J gene TRBJ1-1; tentatively, D is TRBD1 (5 bases). CDR3 length equals 17 residues. Trimming stripped 7 bases from V and 1 base from J, with 22 bases between. CDR1 is LNHDA, CDR2 SQIVND, per germline (reference sequence). This chain's CDR3 is CASIVWGIGTRNTEAFF. Written as DNA, the CDR3 is TGTGCCAGTATAGTCTGGGGGATCGGCACGAGGAACACTGAAGCTTTCTTT.

The CDR3 protein is CAISGPQDSYNEQFF. CDR3 sequence (DNA): TGTGCCATCAGTGGACCCCAGGACAGCTACAATGAGCAGTTCTTC. The chain uses TRBV10-3 and TRBJ2-1; a weak D match, TRBD1 (6 bases). Deletions cut 4 bases from V and 3 bases from J, with 13 bases between. The CDR3 runs 15 residues. Germline V gene data show CDR1 as ENHRY and CDR2 as SYGVKD.

The V and J genes are TRBV5-1 and TRBJ2-7, with 10 positions matching TRBD1. This CDR3 comprises 15 residues. Germline V gene sequence: CDR1 SGHRS, CDR2 YFSETQ. The trim removed 0 bases at V and 4 bases at J, leaving 4 bases unmatched. The chain's CDR3 is CASSLEGDRGYEQYF. For the CDR3, the DNA is TGCGCCAGCAGCTTGGAGGGGGACAGGGGTTACGAGCAGTACTTC.

The chain employs TRBV10-3 and TRBJ1-3, with D uncertain. Germline CDR1 is ENHRY and CDR2 is SYGVKD. The germline V and J ends were trimmed by 2 bases and 0 bases, with 8 bases remaining between them. The CDR3 consists of 15 residues. The CDR3 bases are TGTGCCATCAGTGAGACTCGGAACTCTGGAAACACCATATATTTT. It codes for CAISETRNSGNTIYF.

The V gene is TRBV7-9, the J gene TRBJ1-1; unclear D gene. Germline lookup yields CDR1 SEHNR and CDR2 FQNEAQ (reference sequence). The CDR3 totals 14 residues. The germline V and J ends were trimmed by 5 bases and 1 base, with 11 bases remaining between them. The CDR3 DNA is TGTGCCAGCAGCCTCACCTGGCGGAACACTGAAGCTTTCTTT. Amino acids: CASSLTWRNTEAFF.

Turning to this clone: Different DNA sequences within this sample yield the same CDR3. This chain connects TRBV11-2 to TRBJ2-3, with no clear D. The CDR3 has 13 residues. Germline lookup yields CDR1 SGHAT and CDR2 FQNNGV. Between the trimmed V and J ends, which lost 1 base and 1 base, there was a span of 3 bases. CDR3 loop: CASSLGGTDTQYF. The CDR3, as DNA: TGTGCCAGCAGCTTAGGAGGCACAGATACGCAGTATTTT. The entire variable domain, with the rest obtained from reference TRBV11-2 and TRBJ2-3, is as follows: EAGVAQSPRYKIIEKRQSVAFWCNPISGHATLYWYQQILGQGPKLLIQFQNNGVVDDSQLPKDRFSAERLKGVDSTLKIQPAKLEDSAVYLCASSLGGTDTQYFGPGTRLTVL.

J is TRBJ1-1 and V is TRBV28, with 8 positions matching TRBD1. Germline CDR1 reads MDHEN; CDR2 reads SYDVKM. The V gene end was trimmed by 5 bases and the J gene end by 5 bases; junction bases not matched to a gene: 7. CDR3 length equals 14 residues. CDR3 coding DNA: TGTGCCAGCAGTACCCGGACAGGGCATACTGAAGCTTTCTTT. This sequence encodes CASSTRTGHTEAFF.

The count of this clone is one. This rearrangement joins TRBV9 to TRBJ2-7, with D uncertain. Trimming took off 0 bases at V and 3 bases at J, with 10 bases between the two ends. The germline CDR1 and CDR2 sequences are SGDLS and YYNGEE. The length of the CDR3 is 14 residues. The CDR3 DNA follows: TGTGCCAGCAGCGTAGGAACGGACGGCTACGAGCAGTACTTC. Its protein is CASSVGTDGYEQYF.

The chain carries TRBV2 and TRBJ2-1; D call uncertain. This CDR3 contains 13 residues. Germline values: CDR1 SNHLY, CDR2 FYNNEI. Between the trimmed V and J ends, which lost 7 bases and 5 bases, there was a span of 12 bases. This chain's CDR3 is CASIDGGDNEQFF. The CDR3 region has the DNA TGTGCCAGCATTGACGGTGGGGACAATGAGCAGTTCTTC.

This clone was seen once. Written as DNA, the CDR3 is TGTGCCAGCAGCGCAACCGGGACAGGGACGGGGACTGAAGCTTTCTTT. It translates to CASSATGTGTGTEAFF. This sequence joins TRBV21-1 and TRBJ1-1; whether TRBD1, the table's D call, matches the DNA was not checked. TRBV21-1 is an annotated pseudogene. CDR3 length equals 16 residues.

CDR3: CASSLVQGGYTEAFF. The CDR3 region has the DNA TGTGCCAGCAGCTTAGTGCAGGGTGGTTACACTGAAGCTTTCTTT. The V gene is TRBV7-9, the J gene TRBJ1-1, with a tentative D call TRBD1 (5 bases). V dropped 1 base and J dropped 3 bases, with 12 bases sitting between them. This CDR3 contains 15 residues. Germline CDR1 is SEHNR and CDR2 is FQNEAQ (reference sequence).

The rearrangement links TRBV15 to TRBJ2-1; no definite D call. V lost 3 bases, J lost 7 bases, and 16 bases lay in between. Per germline, CDR1 LNHNV and CDR2 YYDKDF (reference sequence). CDR3 length: 15 residues. The CDR3: CATSSTWILGNEQFF. CDR3 DNA: TGTGCCACCAGCAGCACTTGGATTCTCGGGAATGAGCAGTTCTTC.

The chain employs TRBV4-1 and TRBJ1-1; 8 bases match TRBD1. This CDR3 region has 16 residues. Germline CDR1 and CDR2: MGHRA and YSYEKL. Unmatched junction bases numbered 8, after V lost 3 bases and J lost 2 bases. The chain's CDR3 is CASSHLPGQGNTEAFF. CDR3 DNA: TGCGCCAGCAGCCACCTCCCCGGACAGGGTAACACTGAAGCTTTCTTT.

The rearrangement links TRBV5-1 to TRBJ2-3; a possible D gene is TRBD1 (5 bases). The CDR3 has 16 residues. The germline V gene has CDR1 SGHRS and CDR2 YFSETQ. V was pared by 0 bases and J by 4 bases, with 15 bases between. The CDR3, as DNA: TGCGCCAGCAGCTTGGGCCAAACAGGTTACTCAGATACGCAGTATTTT. Its protein product is CASSLGQTGYSDTQYF.

The chain is built from TRBV27 and TRBJ1-5; D is perhaps TRBD1 (5 bases). CDR1 is MNHEY, CDR2 SMNVEV, per germline (reference sequence). The V end lost 4 bases, the J end lost 9 bases, and 10 bases lay between the germline ends. This CDR3 contains 12 residues. Written as DNA, the CDR3 is TGTGCCAGCAGTTCCTCCCAGGGGCCCCAGCATTTT. It specifies CASSSSQGPQHF.

This rearrangement joins TRBV10-1 to TRBJ2-5; D is perhaps TRBD1 or TRBD2 (5 bases each). The J call may be wrong; the DNA end is better matched by TRBJ2-7. The CDR3 loop spans 16 amino acids. The germline gives CDR1 WNHNN, CDR2 SYGVQD (reference sequence). The CDR3 region has the DNA TGCGCCAGCAGTGACACTTATGGGACCGCCATCCACGAGCAGTACTTC. Its translation: CASSDTYGTAIHEQYF.

This clone has more than one count but fewer than ten. This chain links TRBV6-6 with TRBJ1-6; no clear D gene. CDR1 MNHNY and CDR2 SVGAGI come from the germline V gene (reference sequence). V shed 6 bases and J shed 9 bases, with 12 bases lying between them. This CDR3 is built from 13 residues. The CDR3 protein is CASRDHSGSPLHF. The CDR3 DNA is TGTGCCAGCAGAGACCATTCGGGTTCACCCCTCCACTTT.

This chain uses TRBV18 with TRBJ2-1; 9 nucleotides match TRBD2. Germline V gene data show CDR1 as KGHSH and CDR2 as LQKENI. This CDR3 comprises 14 residues. The junction had 4 bases not matched to a gene; V was cut back by 3 bases and J by 7 bases. CDR3 in amino acids: CASSPRLAGNEQFF. The CDR3 bases are TGTGCCAGCTCACCGAGGCTAGCGGGGAATGAGCAGTTCTTC. Full variable domain (missing parts from reference TRBV18 and TRBJ2-1): NAGVMQNPRHLVRRRGQEARLRCSPMKGHSHVYWYRQLPEEGLKFMVYLQKENIIDESGMPKERFSAEFPKEGPSILRIQQVVRGDSAAYFCASSPRLAGNEQFFGPGTRLTVL.

The chain links TRBV29-1 to TRBJ2-6, with 7 bases that match TRBD2. Germline V gives CDR1 SQVTM, CDR2 ANQGSEA. CDR3 length equals 19 residues. The V gene end was trimmed by 4 bases and the J gene end by 0 bases; junction bases not matched to a gene: 15. The CDR3 bases are TGCAGCGTTGTATGGGACTATATCCAGGAGAACTCTGGGGCCAACGTCCTGACTTTC. This codes for CSVVWDYIQENSGANVLTF.

Regarding this clone: The junction differs from germline at one of its ends, possibly a read error. The rearrangement uses TRBV5-1 and TRBJ2-3, with D tentatively TRBD1 or TRBD2 (5 bases each). CDR1 SGHRS and CDR2 YFSETQ come from the germline V gene. The CDR3 totals 17 residues. Written as DNA, the CDR3 is TGCGCCAGCAGATTGGGGGAAGCGGATTCTAGCACAGATACGCAGTATTTT. This translates into CASRLGEADSSTDTQYF.

The chain recombines TRBV5-4 with TRBJ2-1; D is tentatively TRBD1 or TRBD2 (5 bases each). Trimming shortened V by 3 bases and J by 5 bases, and 12 bases separated the two germline ends. The CDR3 covers 14 residues. CDR1 is SGHNT and CDR2 is YYREEE in the germline V gene (reference sequence). The CDR3 nucleotides are TGTGCCAGCAGCTCCGGGACGAACGACAATGAGCAGTTCTTC. Its translation is CASSSGTNDNEQFF.

The V call is TRBV10-2, the J call TRBJ1-2; TRBD1 might be the D (5 bases). The CDR3 runs 12 residues. V lost 4 bases to trimming and J lost 8 bases, with 11 bases between them. Germline loops: CDR1 WSHSY, CDR2 SAAADI. CDR3: CASSVGGDGYTF. The CDR3 coding sequence is TGCGCCAGCAGTGTTGGAGGGGACGGCTACACCTTC.

The rearrangement links TRBV19 to TRBJ1-1, with no clear D. V was trimmed by 7 bases and J by 2 bases, leaving 11 bases between them. Germline CDR1 is LNHDA and CDR2 is SQIVND (reference sequence). CDR3 length: 13 amino acids. The CDR3 sequence is CASNTLYNTEAFF. Written as DNA, the CDR3 is TGTGCCAGTAATACGTTATACAACACTGAAGCTTTCTTT.

The CDR3 spells CASSPGLISGANVLTF. Here the CDR3 DNA reads TGTGCCAGCAGCCCCGGTCTCATCTCTGGGGCCAACGTCCTGACTTTC. The chain has TRBV5-6 and TRBJ2-6; D gene ambiguous. Trimming removed 4 bases from V and 0 bases from J, with 11 bases in between. Germline CDR1 SGHDT, CDR2 YYEEEE. The CDR3 spans 16 residues.

The chain employs TRBV10-2 and TRBJ2-1, with D possibly matching TRBD2 (5 bases). Trimming cost V 3 bases and J 8 bases, with 14 bases left between them. The CDR3 spans 14 residues. Looked up from germline, CDR1 is WSHSY and CDR2 is SAAADI. The CDR3 sequence: CASSDSNLAHEQFF. CDR3 in DNA: TGCGCCAGCAGTGACTCCAACCTAGCCCATGAGCAGTTCTTC.

The gene calls are TRBV10-2 and TRBJ2-3; maybe TRBD2 (6 bases). V gave up 0 bases and J gave up 4 bases, with 11 bases separating them. Germline V gives CDR1 WSHSY, CDR2 SAAADI. The CDR3 totals 15 residues. CDR3 sequence reads: CASSESRLGSDTQYF. The CDR3 DNA sequence: TGCGCCAGCAGTGAGTCGAGACTAGGTTCAGATACGCAGTATTTT.

J is TRBJ1-5 and V is TRBV27; D gene unclear. Looked up from germline, CDR1 is MNHEY and CDR2 is SMNVEV (reference sequence). Between the trimmed V and J ends, which lost 6 bases and 4 bases, there was a span of 10 bases. CDR3 length equals 13 residues. This CDR3 reads CASSQHMNQPQHF. The CDR3 nucleotides are TGTGCCAGCAGCCAACATATGAATCAGCCCCAGCATTTT.

CDR3 nucleotides: TGCAGCGTTGGGCGCCAGGGGGGGGGACAGCTGTATTACGAGCAGTACTTC. This gives the protein CSVGRQGGGQLYYEQYF. V and J are TRBV29-1 and TRBJ2-7; possibly TRBD1 or TRBD2 for D (7 bases each). The V and J ends lost 4 bases and 4 bases respectively, with 26 bases between them. Germline CDR1 SQVTM, CDR2 ANQGSEA. The CDR3 contains 17 residues.

V and J are TRBV5-1 and TRBJ2-7, with D perhaps matching TRBD1 (5 bases). V lost 4 bases and J 3 bases, leaving 14 bases between the germline ends. There are 14 residues in the CDR3. The germline V gene has CDR1 SGHRS and CDR2 YFSETQ. CDR3 protein: CASSLGHEFYEQYF. The CDR3 region has the DNA TGCGCCAGCAGCCTAGGACATGAGTTCTACGAGCAGTACTTC. The full variable domain, rest sourced from reference TRBV5-1 and TRBJ2-7, is KAGVTQTPRYLIKTRGQQVTLSCSPISGHRSVSWYQQTPGQGLQFLFEYFSETQRNKGNFPGRFSGRQFSNSRSEMNVSTLELGDSALYLCASSLGHEFYEQYFGPGTRLTVT.

This chain links TRBV2 with TRBJ1-1; D remains ambiguous. CDR3 length: 14 residues. Deletions cut 6 bases from V and 0 bases from J, with 11 bases between. The germline gives CDR1 SNHLY, CDR2 FYNNEI. CDR3 coding DNA: TGTGCCAGCAGGCCCCCCGGAATGAACACTGAAGCTTTCTTT. Its protein is CASRPPGMNTEAFF.

The rearrangement joins TRBV28 to TRBJ2-6; TRBD2 might be the D (6 bases). Deletions cut 6 bases from V and 0 bases from J, with 15 bases between. The CDR3 sequence is 17 residues long. Germline V CDR1 and CDR2: MDHEN, SYDVKM. CDR3 protein: CASRPVVRGSGANVLTF. For the CDR3, the DNA is TGTGCCAGCAGACCCGTGGTGCGGGGCTCTGGGGCCAACGTCCTGACTTTC.